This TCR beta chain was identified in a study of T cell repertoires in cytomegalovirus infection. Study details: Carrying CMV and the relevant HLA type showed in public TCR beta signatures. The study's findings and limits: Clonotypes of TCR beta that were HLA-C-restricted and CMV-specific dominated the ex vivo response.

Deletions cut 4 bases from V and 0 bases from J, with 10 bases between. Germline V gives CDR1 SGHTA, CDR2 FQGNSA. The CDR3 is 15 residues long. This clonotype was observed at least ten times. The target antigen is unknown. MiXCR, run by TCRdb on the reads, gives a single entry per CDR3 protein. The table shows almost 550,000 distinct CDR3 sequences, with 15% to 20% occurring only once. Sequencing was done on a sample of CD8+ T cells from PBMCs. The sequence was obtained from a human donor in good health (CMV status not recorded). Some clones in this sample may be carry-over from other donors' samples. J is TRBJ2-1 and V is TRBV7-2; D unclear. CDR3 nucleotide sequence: TGTGCCAGCAGCTCCATACCCAGCTCCTACAATGAGCAGTTCTTC. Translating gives CASSSIPSSYNEQFF.